What follows are 25 T cell receptor delta chains derived from one specimen sequenced in a study of gamma-delta chains in newborns, infants, children. TCRdb processed the reads again with the CATT caller. The table has some 4,100 delta-chain clones, 0.5% to 0.6% seen once; the top ten hold roughly a sixth. Sequenced input: blood. All receptors derive from a child who was a newborn, infant or young child, either healthy, febrile or measles-vaccinated (not recorded which).

This clone qualifies as medium-sized (0.01 to 0.1%). The chain joins TRDV3 to TRDJ3; 8 nucleotides agree with TRDD3. The CDR3 is 20 amino acids. The V and J ends lost 1 base and 0 bases, in that order; junction bases with no gene match: 14. Germline-derived CDR1 and CDR2 are TVYSNPD and GDNSRS (reference sequence). The CDR3 loop reads CAFTTLLGALSSWDTRQMFF. The CDR3 coding sequence is TGTGCCTTTACCACCTTACTGGGGGCTCTCAGCTCCTGGGACACCCGACAGATGTTTTTC.

Remarks on this clone: Only one base separates this from a far larger clonotype, so it likely reflects a read error. The sample has other DNA sequences that encode this CDR3 too. V gene TRDV2 combines with J gene TRDJ3, with 13 positions matching TRDD3. The CDR3 spans 20 residues. Germline V gives CDR1 GEAIGNYY, CDR2 EKD. In nucleotides, the CDR3 is TGTGCCTGTGACACCGGTACTGGGGGATACGACACCTGGGACACCCGACAGATGTTCTTC. Its protein product is CACDTGTGGYDTWDTRQMFF.

Comments on this clone: Possible read error: a much larger clone is one base away. The J gene is TRDJ1, the V gene TRDV2, with D perhaps matching TRDD2 or TRDD3 (7 bases each). CDR1 and CDR2 from the germline V gene are GEAIGNYY and EKD. V dropped 0 bases and J dropped 0 bases, with 28 bases sitting between them. CDR3 length equals 21 residues. The CDR3 region is CACDTGLPGEWGTPYTDKLIF. The CDR3 DNA reads TGTGCCTGTGACACCGGCCTTCCTGGAGAATGGGGGACCCCCTACACCGATAAACTCATCTTT.

Comments on this clone: A read error is likely here: a far larger clone is one base away. The rearrangement links TRDV2 to TRDJ3; 9 nucleotides match TRDD3. With V trimmed by 0 bases and J by 1 base, 15 bases remained unmatched. This CDR3 is 22 amino acids long. Germline assignment: CDR1 GEAIGNYY and CDR2 EKD. For the CDR3, the DNA is TGTGCCTGTGACACCCTATTTTCTGGGGGATTCCGTCAGTCCTGGGACACCCGACAGATGTTTTTC. This translates into CACDTLFSGGFRQSWDTRQMFF.

A few counts support this clone. TCRdb attributes to this sequence the protein of a much larger clone, which differs from the DNA translation at residue 12; a read error is likely, and the protein displayed is translated from the DNA. The genes are TRDV2 and TRDJ3; 12 bases are shared with TRDD3. Germline CDR1 is GEAIGNYY and CDR2 is EKD. This CDR3 is built from 18 residues. CDR3 nucleotide sequence: TGTGCCTGTGACACCGTACTGGGGGATACCTGGAACACCCGACAGATGTTTTTC. Amino acid sequence: CACDTVLGDTWNTRQMFF.

The chain links TRDV2 to TRDJ3; TRDD3 agrees at 7 bases. V dropped 4 bases and J dropped 0; count of bases not matched to a gene: 8. This CDR3 region has 18 residues. Germline-derived CDR1 and CDR2 are GEAIGNYY and EKD. The CDR3 nucleotides are TGTGCCTGTGAGACCGTGGGGGACTCCTCCTGGGACACCCGACAGATGTTTTTC. It encodes CACETVGDSSWDTRQMFF.

A remark on this clone: TCRdb pairs this DNA with a much larger clone's protein that differs at residue 11, likely a read error; the protein shown was translated from the DNA. The V gene is TRDV2, the J gene TRDJ1, with TRDD3 as a possible D gene (6 bases). Germline CDR1 and CDR2: GEAIGNYY and EKD. CDR3 length equals 14 residues. As DNA, the CDR3 is TGTGCCTGTGACAGTGGATACTCCACCGATAGACTCATCTTT. This codes for CACDSGYSTDRLIF.

There are a few counts of this clone. TCRdb has a much larger clone's protein, which differs at residue 11 from the translation of this DNA, likely because of a read error; what is shown is the protein translated from the DNA. The chain employs TRDV2 and TRDJ3; TRDD3 matches 11 bases. CDR3 length: 17 amino acids. Germline values: CDR1 GEAIGNYY, CDR2 EKD. The chain's CDR3 is CACDILGDNWGTRQMFF. For the CDR3, the DNA is TGTGCCTGTGACATACTGGGGGATAACTGGGGCACCCGACAGATGTTTTTC.

Concerning this clone itself: Translating this DNA gives a protein that differs at residue 9 from the TCRdb one, which belongs to a much larger clone; a read error is likely, and the protein shown is this translation. The chain combines TRDV2 with TRDJ1, with TRDD3 matching 11 bases. V lost 3 bases to trimming and J lost 0 bases; unmatched junction nucleotides: 5. The CDR3 runs 16 residues. Germline V lookup: CDR1 GEAIGNYY, CDR2 EKD. CDR3 protein: CACDLLGDMNTDKLIF. DNA of the CDR3: TGTGCCTGTGACCTACTGGGGGATATGAACACCGATAAACTCATCTTT.

On this clone: The TCRdb protein, from a much larger clone, departs from this DNA's translation at residue 15, likely by read error; the protein shown derives from the DNA. J is TRDJ3 and V is TRDV2, with 9 bases lining up with TRDD3. This CDR3 comprises 17 residues. Germline assignment: CDR1 GEAIGNYY and CDR2 EKD. The CDR3 is CACDYWGSSWDTRQVFF. In DNA, the CDR3 is TGTGCCTGTGACTACTGGGGGAGCTCCTGGGACACCCGACAGGTGTTTTTC.

The sample holds a few counts of this clone. A much larger clone differs from this one at a single base, so this may be a read error. V usage is TRDV2 and J usage is TRDJ3, with 12 bases fitting TRDD3. From germline, CDR1 is GEAIGNYY and CDR2 EKD. The length of the CDR3 is 22 residues. V lost 0 bases to trimming and J lost 5 bases; unmatched junction nucleotides: 16. The CDR3 DNA reads as TGTGCCTGTGACACCCCCTGGGGGATACGACCTAGTAGGTCCCGGGACACCCGACAGATGTTTTTC. Residues: CACDTPWGIRPSRSRDTRQMFF.

This clone is medium-sized in the sample. A much larger clone differs from this one at a single base, so this may be a read error. This chain links TRDV2 with TRDJ3; 8 bases match TRDD3. The germline V gene encodes CDR1 GEAIGNYY and CDR2 EKD. CDR3 length equals 18 residues. The CDR3 reads CACDTVWGSSWDTRQTFF. CDR3 DNA: TGTGCCTGTGACACCGTCTGGGGGAGCTCCTGGGACACCCGACAGACGTTTTTC.

This clone has more than one count but fewer than ten. TCRdb's protein and the DNA translation differ at residue 17; the protein here comes from the DNA. The chain is built from TRDV2 and TRDJ3; the match to TRDD3 covers 13 bases. The CDR3 spans 20 residues. Germline CDR1 is GEAIGNYY and CDR2 is EKD. CDR3 sequence: CACNTGTGGYDTWDTRRMFF. Here the CDR3 DNA reads TGTGCCTGTAACACCGGTACTGGGGGATACGACACCTGGGACACCCGACGGATGTTTTTC.

This clone rates as medium-sized. TCRdb's protein, taken from a much larger clone, differs from this DNA's translation at residue 5, likely owing to a read error; the protein displayed comes from the DNA. The V gene is TRDV2, the J gene TRDJ2; the match to TRDD3 covers 9 bases. Per the germline V gene, CDR1 is GEAIGNYY and CDR2 is EKD. CDR3 length: 16 residues. V lost 3 bases and J lost 2; bases outside the gene matches: 6. The CDR3 is CACDALGDSLTAQLFF. CDR3 sequence (DNA): TGTGCCTGTGACGCTCTGGGGGATTCCTTGACAGCACAACTCTTCTTT.

The table lists this clone with a few counts. The protein held in TCRdb is that of a much larger clone and does not match this DNA's translation at residue 4, likely because of a read error; the protein shown is translated from the DNA. The chain joins TRDV2 to TRDJ3, with 9 bases lining up with TRDD3. V gave up 5 bases and J gave up 1 base; unmatched junction bases: 11. The CDR3 has 19 amino acids. Germline V gives CDR1 GEAIGNYY, CDR2 EKD. CDR3 nucleotides: TGTGCCTGTGGCACAAACTGGGGGAGAAGTTCCTGGGACACCCGACAGATGTTTTTC. Translating gives CACGTNWGRSSWDTRQMFF.

Remarks on this clone: The likely explanation is a read error, given a far larger clone one base away. V is TRDV2 and J is TRDJ3; 8 positions agree with TRDD3. The CDR3 consists of 21 residues. Germline CDR1 and CDR2: GEAIGNYY and EKD. For the CDR3, the DNA is TGTGCCTGTGACACCGCGGACTGGGGGTTCTCCCACTCCTGGGGCACCCGACAGATGTTTTTC. Residues: CACDTADWGFSHSWGTRQMFF.

Comments on this clone: This may arise from a read error, as a much more abundant clone is one base away. The rearrangement links TRDV2 to TRDJ3; 10 positions agree with TRDD3. The CDR3 spans 19 residues. Germline V lookup: CDR1 GEAIGNYY, CDR2 EKD. The V and J ends lost 3 bases and 0 bases, in that order; junction bases with no gene match: 7. CDR3 DNA sequence: TGTGCCTGTGACCGTACTGGGGGATGCGGCTCCTGGGACACCCGACAGATGTTTTTC. Its protein product is CACDRTGGCGSWDTRQMFF.

This clone was observed a handful of times. TCRdb records a much larger clone's protein for this DNA, with a difference at residue 3 that likely arises from a read error; the protein given is the translation of the DNA. The same CDR3 can be traced to other DNA sequences in this sample. The V and J genes are TRDV2 and TRDJ2; 9 nucleotides agree with TRDD3. The germline V gene has CDR1 GEAIGNYY and CDR2 EKD. CDR3 length: 16 amino acids. This chain's CDR3 is CARDTLGDSLTAQLFF. The CDR3 nucleotides are TGTGCCCGTGACACTCTGGGGGATTCCTTGACAGCACAACTCTTCTTT.

In regard to this clone: Given a much more abundant clone one base away, this may be a read error. The chain is built from TRDV3 and TRDJ1, with 12 bases matching TRDD3. The CDR3 extends over 19 amino acids. Germline V gene lookup returns CDR1 TVYSNPD and CDR2 GDNSRS (reference sequence). J lost 3 bases, V lost 2 bases, and 19 bases had no gene match. This chain's CDR3 is CAFAVAPLGDTKNADKLIF. Written as DNA, the CDR3 is TGTGCCTTTGCGGTGGCCCCACTGGGGGATACCAAGAACGCCGATAAACTCATCTTT.

A word on this clone: A clone one base away is much larger, so this may be a read error. Different DNA sequences within this sample yield the same CDR3. The genes are TRAV29/DV5 and TRDJ2, with 13 bases identical to TRDD3. Germline V gives CDR1 NSMFDY, CDR2 ISSIKDK. Germline trimming cut 5 bases from V and 0 bases from J; bases unmatched to any gene: 16. The CDR3 length is 20 residues. This chain's CDR3 is CAASTFLPTGGYALTAQLFF. In DNA, the CDR3 is TGTGCAGCGAGCACTTTCCTTCCTACTGGGGGATACGCTTTGACAGCACAACTCTTCTTT.

This clone appeared a few times. This may come from a read error, since a much larger clone is one base off. The chain uses TRDV2 and TRDJ3, with 13 bases lining up with TRDD3. The length of the CDR3 is 21 residues. Germline CDR1 reads GEAIGNYY; CDR2 reads EKD. With 1 base clipped from V and 0 bases from J, the junction kept 8 bases outside the gene matches. CDR3 coding DNA: TGTGCCTGTGACACGAAACTGGGGGATACGGGGAACTCCTGGGACACCCGACAGATGTTTTTC. It translates to CACDTKLGDTGNSWDTRQMFF.

Turning to this clone: This DNA's translation and the protein TCRdb lists, from a much larger clone, do not match at residue 4, likely due to a read error; the protein shown is translated from the DNA. The sample has other DNA sequences that encode this CDR3 too. The rearrangement uses TRDV2 and TRDJ3; 8 positions agree with TRDD3. Germline V gene sequence: CDR1 GEAIGNYY, CDR2 EKD. The length of the CDR3 is 18 residues. CDR3 sequence (DNA): TGTGCCTGTGGCACCTGGGGGACGAGCTCCTGGGACACCCGACAGATGTTTTTC. It specifies CACGTWGTSSWDTRQMFF.

Note on this clone: TCRdb shows a much larger clone's protein in place of this DNA's translation, and the two differ at residue 9, likely through a read error; the protein shown is translated from the DNA. J is TRDJ3 and V is TRDV2; 10 bases align to TRDD3. V shed 3 bases, J shed 2 bases, and the junction held 9 bases outside the gene matches. CDR1 and CDR2 (germline): GEAIGNYY, EKD. This CDR3 comprises 19 residues. CDR3 nucleotides: TGTGCCTGTGACTTTACTGGGGGATGCGCCACCTGGGACACCCGACAGATGTTTTTC. Encoded protein: CACDFTGGCATWDTRQMFF.

This clone showed up just a few times. A read error may be the cause here, since a much bigger clone is one base away. The V gene is TRDV2, the J gene TRDJ3; D ambiguous. Between the trimmed V and J ends, which lost 0 bases and 0 bases, there was a span of 14 bases. This CDR3 is built from 19 residues. Germline V gene sequence: CDR1 GEAIGNYY, CDR2 EKD. In DNA, the CDR3 is TGTGCCTGTGACACCTGGAGGCCTGCTAGCTCCTGGGACACCCGACAGATGTTTTTC. The encoded protein is CACDTWRPASSWDTRQMFF.

This clone was seen a few times. A far larger clone differs by one base, so this is likely a read error. Other DNA sequences from this sample encode an identical CDR3 as well. The chain recombines TRAV29/DV5 with TRDJ1; TRDD3 agrees at 9 bases. The CDR3 is 22 residues long. CDR1 is NSMFDY and CDR2 is ISSIKDK in the germline V gene. The CDR3 DNA follows: TGCGCAGCAAGCGCGGGGGAGATTCCCTCACTGGGGGACACCCTATACACCGATAAACTCATCTTT. This gives the protein CAASAGEIPSLGDTLYTDKLIF.